This TCR beta chain was sequenced in a study of T cells in Graves' hyperthyroidism and ophthalmopathy. TCR beta CDR3 region amplification was performed from RNA transcripts. Using the HTBI primer set, a first-round RT-PCR was run on the TCR CDR3. TCRdb independently ran MiXCR on the multiplex PCR reads; one entry per CDR3 protein. The table includes approximately 690,000 distinct CDR3 sequences, roughly 15% detected once. Comments on this clonotype: The junction does not match germline at one end; this may be a read error.

Together with thyroid ultrasound, orbital computed tomography, serum thyroxine and TRAb, clinical symptoms were used for diagnoses. The PBMCs studied were ones that came from 8.5 to 10 ml fresh peripheral blood. Material for sequencing was blood. This clonotype was sampled from a woman in her 50s with Graves' ophthalmopathy.

The DNA for the CDR3 is TGTGCCAGCAGCCGGGGTGGTGGTCAGTCCTTC. Its protein product is CASSRGGGQSF. V is TRBV12-3 or TRBV12-4 and J is TRBJ1-2, with unresolved D. The CDR3 contains 11 residues.